Listed here are 27 T cell receptor beta chains from one sample, sequenced in a study of blood T cell repertoires in COVID-19 (TCRdb year 2020). To prepare the library, the immunoSEQ multiplex PCR assay was applied. TCRdb took this table from immuneACCESS and kept in-frame rearrangements with V and J called. Such tables lack part of the clones; where checked against another copy, unresolved V genes explain under half of the gap, and the rest is unexplained. Counted in this sample were 150,000 or so clones; about four fifths of them appeared once. Approximately 5.2% of the sample is held by the ten biggest clonotypes. Sequencing was done on a sample of peripheral blood. The origin of the receptors is a woman in her seventies with COVID-19, enrolled during active disease.

The rearrangement joins TRBV12-2 to TRBJ2-1; the table's D call, TRBD2, has no DNA check behind it. TRBV12-2 corresponds to a pseudogene. The CDR3 has 15 residues. In DNA, the CDR3 is TGTGCAAGTCGCGCGCTAGCGGGGGGCAGTAATGAGCAGTTCTTC. Translating it yields CASRALAGGSNEQFF.

This clone was seen a handful of times. This sequence joins TRBV7-6 and TRBJ1-6; TRBD1 might be the D (6 bases). Germline V lookup: CDR1 SGHVS, CDR2 FNYEAQ. CDR3 size: 16 residues. V lost 0 bases and J 7 bases, leaving 13 bases between the germline ends. CDR3 region: CASSLAGGQGNSPLHF. The CDR3 DNA follows: TGTGCCAGCAGCTTAGCCGGTGGCCAGGGGAATTCACCCCTCCACTTT.

The chain couples TRBV30 to TRBJ2-6, with a weak D call TRBD2 (6 bases). Germline V gene sequence: CDR1 GTSNPN, CDR2 SVGIG (reference sequence). V lost 4 bases and J 0 bases, leaving 13 bases between the germline ends. The CDR3 covers 16 residues. CDR3 loop: CAWNRWEDSGANVLTF. The CDR3 DNA follows: TGTGCCTGGAATCGGTGGGAGGACTCTGGGGCCAACGTCCTGACTTTC.

The CDR3: CASSESKGDTEAFF. For the CDR3, the DNA is TGCGCCAGCAGTGAGTCGAAAGGAGACACTGAAGCTTTCTTT. The chain links TRBV10-2 to TRBJ1-1; unclear D gene. Trimming removed 0 bases from V and 3 bases from J, with 8 bases in between. The CDR3 extends over 14 amino acids. Per the germline V gene, CDR1 is WSHSY and CDR2 is SAAADI.

The V gene is TRBV5-8, the J gene TRBJ1-3, with D tentatively TRBD1 (5 bases). CDR1 and CDR2 from the germline V gene are SGHTS and YDEGEE. The CDR3 totals 16 residues. Trimming removed 0 bases at V and 0 bases at J, with 10 bases between. CDR3 bases: TGTGCCAGCAGCTTGGCCGGGGGGAGCTCTGGAAACACCATATATTTT. Amino acid sequence: CASSLAGGSSGNTIYF.

Comments on this clone: This CDR3 is also generated by other DNA sequences in the sample. The chain combines TRBV19 with TRBJ1-2; TRBD1 matches at 12 bases. Germline values: CDR1 LNHDA, CDR2 SQIVND (reference sequence). With 7 bases clipped from V and 6 bases from J, the junction kept 18 bases outside the gene matches. This CDR3 comprises 18 residues. CDR3 sequence reads: CASTAQPGQGAMVDGYTF. Here the CDR3 DNA reads TGTGCCAGTACCGCTCAACCGGGACAGGGGGCTATGGTGGATGGCTACACCTTC. Full variable domain (remainder filled in from reference TRBV19 and TRBJ1-2): DGGITQSPKYLFRKEGQNVTLSCEQNLNHDAMYWYRQDPGQGLRLIYYSQIVNDFQKGDIAEGYSVSREKKESFPLTVTSAQKNPTAFYLCASTAQPGQGAMVDGYTFGSGTRLTVV.

The rearrangement joins TRBV7-2 to TRBJ1-2; TRBD1 aligns across 7 bases. V gave up 2 bases and J gave up 8 bases; unmatched junction bases: 2. The CDR3 has 12 residues. Per the germline V gene, CDR1 is SGHTA and CDR2 is FQGNSA. For the CDR3, the DNA is TGTGCCAGCAGCTTACGGGACAGAGGCTACACCTTC. This encodes CASSLRDRGYTF.

The chain carries TRBV9 and TRBJ1-2, with 7 bases fitting TRBD1. The CDR3 extends over 15 amino acids. V lost 0 bases to trimming and J lost 3 bases; unmatched junction nucleotides: 5. From germline, CDR1 is SGDLS and CDR2 YYNGEE. CDR3 bases: TGTGCCAGCAGCGTAGAGACAGGGAGAGACTATGGCTACACCTTC. It is translated as CASSVETGRDYGYTF. The full variable domain, with the rest looked up from reference TRBV9 and TRBJ1-2, is DSGVTQTPKHLITATGQRVTLRCSPRSGDLSVYWYQQSLDQGLQFLIQYYNGEERAKGNILERFSAQQFPDLHSELNLSSLELGDSALYFCASSVETGRDYGYTFGSGTRLTVV.

The chain has TRBV20-1 and TRBJ2-5, with D possibly TRBD2 on 5 matching bases. This CDR3 has 10 amino acids. Germline V gene sequence: CDR1 DFQATT, CDR2 SNEGSKA (reference sequence). V lost 6 bases and J lost 4, with 6 bases in between. The CDR3 region is CSAGVETQYF. The CDR3, as DNA: TGCAGTGCCGGGGTAGAGACCCAGTACTTC.

The chain employs TRBV19 and TRBJ2-1; D is possibly TRBD2 (5 bases). The V gene's germline CDR1 is LNHDA and CDR2 SQIVND (reference sequence). The CDR3 has 15 residues. V gave up 3 bases and J gave up 6 bases, with 15 bases separating them. The CDR3 spells CASSITGSAGNEQFF. The DNA of the CDR3 is TGTGCCAGTAGTATCACGGGAAGTGCGGGCAATGAGCAGTTCTTC.

This chain joins TRBV5-6 and TRBJ2-5; 7 nucleotides line up with TRBD1. The CDR3 spans 13 residues. Trimming cost V 3 bases and J 2 bases; bases outside gene matches: 1. Germline CDR1 and CDR2: SGHDT and YYEEEE. The CDR3 DNA reads as TGTGCCAGCAGCTGGACAGGACAAGAGACCCAGTACTTC. Translating it yields CASSWTGQETQYF.

J is TRBJ2-6 and V is TRBV25-1; the D gene is possibly TRBD2 (5 bases). Trimming pared 1 base from V and 1 base from J, leaving 11 bases between. Germline V gives CDR1 MGHDK, CDR2 SYGVNS. The length of the CDR3 is 17 residues. The CDR3 here is CASSESRGSSGANVLTF. For the CDR3, the DNA is TGTGCCAGCAGTGAATCTCGGGGTAGTTCTGGGGCCAACGTCCTGACTTTC.

The table lists this clone with a few counts. The chain is built from TRBV30 and TRBJ1-2; TRBD1 might be the D (5 bases). The CDR3 runs to 15 residues. Trimming stripped 0 bases from V and 2 bases from J, with 13 bases between. Germline assignment: CDR1 GTSNPN and CDR2 SVGIG (reference sequence). The DNA for the CDR3 is TGTGCCTGGAGTGTAGGGGCGGCTCGGAACTATGGCTACACCTTC. This gives the protein CAWSVGAARNYGYTF.

The V and J genes are TRBV29-1 and TRBJ2-3, with TRBD1 matching over 10 bases. Losses at the gene ends were 4 bases for V and 8 bases for J; bases not matched to a gene: 12. In germline, CDR1 is SQVTM, CDR2 ANQGSEA. This CDR3 comprises 15 residues. For the CDR3, the DNA is TGCAGCGTTGGGACATCGACAGGGGGCCTGGGTACGCAGTATTTT. Translation: CSVGTSTGGLGTQYF.

J is TRBJ2-3 and V is TRBV4-2; TRBD2 matches 10 bases. V lost 2 bases to trimming and J lost 2 bases; unmatched junction nucleotides: 4. CDR1 and CDR2 from the germline V gene are LGHNA and YNFKEQ. CDR3 length equals 16 residues. The CDR3 reads CASSQRTSGATDTQYF. The CDR3 nucleotides read TGTGCCAGCAGCCAAAGGACTAGCGGAGCCACAGATACGCAGTATTTT.

This clone has only a few counts. This chain connects TRBV12-3 or TRBV12-4 to TRBJ1-1, with 7 positions matching TRBD1. The CDR3 runs 12 residues. The trim removed 6 bases at V and 12 bases at J, leaving 10 bases unmatched. This chain's CDR3 is CASRPPDRKTFF. In DNA, the CDR3 is TGTGCCAGCAGACCACCGGACAGGAAAACTTTCTTT.

The V call is TRBV7-3, the J call TRBJ2-5, with TRBD1 matching 11 bases. The ends lost 4 bases at V and 1 base at J; junction bases unmatched: 5. Germline V lookup: CDR1 SGHTA, CDR2 FQGTGA. The length of the CDR3 is 16 residues. The CDR3 loop reads CASSSSGQGGQETQYF. DNA of the CDR3: TGTGCCAGCAGCTCGTCGGGACAGGGGGGCCAAGAGACCCAGTACTTC.

The chain carries TRBV6-1 and TRBJ1-2; TRBD1 matches 7 bases. Germline CDR1 is MNHNS and CDR2 is SASEGT. The CDR3 consists of 13 residues. The J segment lost 4 bases and the V segment lost 2 bases, leaving 1 base of the junction unmatched. CDR3 nucleotide sequence: TGTGCCAGCAGTGAACACAGGGGCTATGGCTACACCTTC. It is translated as CASSEHRGYGYTF.

The chain employs TRBV2 and TRBJ1-6, with D uncertain. Germline CDR1 reads SNHLY; CDR2 reads FYNNEI. The CDR3 totals 14 residues. The ends were cut back, 2 bases at V and 6 bases at J, with 8 bases in the middle. CDR3 protein: CASSELRSNSPLHF. Written as DNA, the CDR3 is TGTGCCAGCAGTGAACTCCGGAGTAATTCACCCCTCCACTTT.

The rearrangement joins TRBV9 to TRBJ2-7; 7 positions match TRBD2. With 0 bases clipped from V and 6 bases from J, the junction kept 6 bases outside the gene matches. The CDR3 contains 14 residues. From germline, CDR1 is SGDLS and CDR2 YYNGEE. The CDR3: CASSVVAGKGEQYF. CDR3 nucleotides: TGTGCCAGCAGCGTAGTAGCGGGTAAGGGCGAGCAGTACTTC.

This clone was found once. The chain couples TRBV27 to TRBJ2-5; 7 bases agree with TRBD2. Trimming took 1 base from V and 3 from J; bases not matched to a gene: 5. Germline V gives CDR1 MNHEY, CDR2 SMNVEV (reference sequence). The CDR3 has 15 residues. The CDR3 spells CASSLWASGKETQYF. CDR3 sequence (DNA): TGTGCCAGCAGTTTATGGGCCAGCGGGAAAGAGACCCAGTACTTC.

The rearrangement joins TRBV30 to TRBJ1-4; possible D gene TRBD1, 6 bases. Trimming stripped 1 base from V and 8 bases from J, with 20 bases between. Germline values: CDR1 GTSNPN, CDR2 SVGIG (reference sequence). The CDR3 has 16 residues. CDR3 nucleotide sequence: TGTGCCTGGAGTGGAGGTCAGGGGCATGGCATAGAAAAACTGTTTTTT. This encodes CAWSGGQGHGIEKLFF. Drawing the rest from reference TRBV30 and TRBJ1-4, the complete variable domain is SQTIHQWPATLVQPVGSPLSLECTVEGTSNPNLYWYRQAAGRGLQLLFYSVGIGQISSEVPQNLSASRPQDRQFILSSKKLLLSDSGFYLCAWSGGQGHGIEKLFFGSGTQLSVL.

CDR3 in DNA: TGTGCCAGCAGCTTAACTGGACTAGCGGGGGGCACAGATACGCAGTATTTT. As protein: CASSLTGLAGGTDTQYF. The chain joins TRBV13 to TRBJ2-3; the match to TRBD2 covers 13 bases. Germline V gene lookup returns CDR1 PRHDT and CDR2 FYEKMQ (reference sequence). The CDR3 extends over 17 amino acids. V lost 2 bases, J lost 1 base, and 3 bases stayed unmatched.

The V and J genes are TRBV5-4 and TRBJ2-5; D perhaps matches TRBD2 (5 bases). The CDR3 is 13 residues long. Trimming shortened V by 4 bases and J by 1 base, and 8 bases separated the two germline ends. Germline V gene lookup returns CDR1 SGHNT and CDR2 YYREEE (reference sequence). CDR3 amino acids: CASSGGAQETQYF. The CDR3 region has the DNA TGTGCCAGCAGCGGAGGAGCCCAAGAGACCCAGTACTTC.

The CDR3 is CASSLDSGVKQFF. Written as DNA, the CDR3 is TGTGCCAGCAGCTTAGATTCGGGGGTTAAACAGTTCTTC. The chain combines TRBV11-2 with TRBJ2-1, with D perhaps matching TRBD2 (6 bases). The CDR3 is 13 amino acids. V lost 0 bases and J 13 bases, leaving 13 bases between the germline ends. The germline gives CDR1 SGHAT, CDR2 FQNNGV.

The chain recombines TRBV5-6 with TRBJ2-7; 10 bases are a match to TRBD1. Germline V CDR1 and CDR2: SGHDT, YYEEEE. Trimming took 2 bases from V and 1 from J; bases not matched to a gene: 3. CDR3 length equals 15 residues. CDR3 sequence (DNA): TGTGCCAGCAGCTTCGACAGGGGGCTTTCCTACGAGCAGTACTTC. Translating gives CASSFDRGLSYEQYF. Complete variable domain (other parts from reference TRBV5-6 and TRBJ2-7): DAGVTQSPTHLIKTRGQQVTLRCSPKSGHDTVSWYQQALGQGPQFIFQYYEEEERQRGNFPDRFSGHQFPNYSSELNVNALLLGDSALYLCASSFDRGLSYEQYFGPGTRLTVT.

The chain employs TRBV30 and TRBJ2-2, with D perhaps TRBD2 (6 bases). This CDR3 spans 15 amino acids. Trimming removed 2 bases from V and 7 bases from J, with 17 bases in between. Germline V gene lookup returns CDR1 GTSNPN and CDR2 SVGIG (reference sequence). This CDR3 is CAWSPKLARSGELFF. The DNA of the CDR3 is TGTGCCTGGAGTCCGAAACTAGCCCGGAGCGGGGAGCTGTTTTTT.